The source of this T cell receptor (beta chain) is a study of shared clonotypes between healthy human individuals. Study-wide points: Tissues were not sampled, only blood, and their repertoires likely differ. Estimated richness values were generally larger in naive subsets than in memory subsets.

This clone was counted once. The target antigen is unknown. CDR1 and CDR2 (germline): SGHTA, FQGNSA. V was pared by 5 bases and J by 7 bases, with 17 bases between. The CDR3 runs 14 residues. Original analysis: ImmunoSEQ gave junction-only sequences without quality scores, so filtering differed. Sequencing was performed with immunoSEQ multiplex PCR; in TCRdb, only in-frame clones are kept and a portion is missing. D and trimming come from the DNA, and the V and J calls and clone size come from that table. Of 950,000 to 1,100,000 clones in the sample, about 75% were seen once. Source material: memory CD4+ T cells sorted from blood. The subset here: CD45RA-negative fraction. The chain links TRBV7-2 to TRBJ1-2; D is uncertain. This receptor was taken from a man in his late teens or twenties in good health. CDR3 DNA: TGTGCCAGCAGCCTGCCTATAGGAGCCGGTGGCTACACCTTC. Protein product: CASSLPIGAGGYTF.